This TCR beta chain derives from a study of graft-versus-host responses after intestinal transplantation (dated by TCRdb to the early 2020s). As for the study more broadly: Recipients received multivisceral, liver-intestinal, or isolated intestinal transplants. All recipients received anti-thymocyte globulin induction followed by maintenance tacrolimus and steroids for around 3 years. Bulk TCR-beta CDR3 sequencing was used to track graft-versus-host and host-versus-graft alloreactive T cell clones in the graft, circulation and bone marrow after intestinal transplantation. To identify alloreactive clones, pre-transplant mixed lymphocyte reaction products were sequenced and compared with unstimulated pre-transplant donor and recipient T cells. The cohort enrolled 20 to 25 intestinal transplant recipients including one retransplant, and a few patients lacking pretransplant specimens were excluded. A peak of at least 4% donor T cells among recipient peripheral blood mononuclear cells was the definition used for donor T cell macrochimerism. Samples from a few later patients were sequenced in-house on an Illumina MiSeq with MiXCR processing rather than by the commercial service. What the research found in general, with its limitations: In patients with donor T cell macrochimerism, the allografts had high GvH to HvG T cell clonal ratios. GvH clones were detected in recipient bone marrow, and some of these GvH clones were observed earlier in ileal mucosa or blood, consistent with an intestinal mucosal origin. Conclusions were limited by the relatively low number and heterogeneity of intestinal transplant patients. Peak levels of circulating GvH clones were associated with declines in HvG clones early after transplant.

CDR1 and CDR2 are drawn from the germline V gene (reference sequence): MNHEY, SMNVEV. V loses 6 bases of germline sequence and J loses 4 bases, and the interval between the two ends is 12 bases. There are 13 amino acids in the CDR3, from cysteine to phenylalanine inclusive. Only CDR3 DNA is held: 39 bases, read in frame from base 1. This clone is a singleton in its sample. The target of this receptor is not known. Base-call qualities are not available, and no considerably larger clone is one nucleotide away. This specimen's time point label, per the study, means: cells obtained before transplantation from donor or recipient. CD3+CD4+ and CD3+CD8+ populations were FACS-sorted from unstimulated pre-transplant donor and recipient cells taken from spleen or lymph nodes. Libraries were constructed by the immunoSEQ multiplex PCR assay. For most patients, genomic DNA was isolated with the Qiagen DNeasy Blood and Tissue Kit and sent frozen to Adaptive Biotechnologies for TCR sequencing. High-throughput TCR-beta CDR3 sequencing of genomic DNA from most patients was performed by Adaptive Biotechnologies. Regarding the original processing steps: Adaptive's ImmunoSEQ software supplied the TCR sequencing data for more than 15 patients, while MiXCR and VDJtools were used to process three other patients. To correct CD4 versus CD8 sorting errors, any sequence found in both subsets at a frequency ratio below 5:1 was removed. Because the origin of CDR3 nucleotide sequences shared between donor and recipient could not be assigned, those sequences were removed. To count as alloreactive, a clone needed at least 2-fold expansion over unstimulated cells and a minimum CFSE-low frequency of 0.002% (template counts) or 0.001% (read counts). A clone was considered mappable if detected in the sequenced pre-transplant spleen, lymph node, or MLR CFSE-low populations of the donor or recipient. Cumulative frequency of alloreactive clones was calculated as a percentage of all sequences weighted by copy number. Here the immuneACCESS table is served through TCRdb, limited to in-frame sequences with V and J called. Missing clones are a known gap in these copies; in checked studies unresolved V genes cover under half, and the rest lacks a known reason. V, J and clone size are taken as reported in that table, and D and trimming were inferred from the DNA itself. The sample table holds fewer than 95,000 clones, of which roughly 91% were seen once. 0.49% of the sample lies in the top ten.

The chain uses TRBV27 and TRBJ1-2; TRBD1 could be the D gene, as 5 bases match. This specimen consisted of unstimulated CD8+ T cells sorted from spleen or lymph node cells, obtained before intestinal transplant. This TCR came from a human donor who received an intestinal transplant. The sequenced DNA: TGTGCCAGCAGCAATCAGGGATCCTATGGCTACACCTTC. This gives the protein CASSNQGSYGYTF.